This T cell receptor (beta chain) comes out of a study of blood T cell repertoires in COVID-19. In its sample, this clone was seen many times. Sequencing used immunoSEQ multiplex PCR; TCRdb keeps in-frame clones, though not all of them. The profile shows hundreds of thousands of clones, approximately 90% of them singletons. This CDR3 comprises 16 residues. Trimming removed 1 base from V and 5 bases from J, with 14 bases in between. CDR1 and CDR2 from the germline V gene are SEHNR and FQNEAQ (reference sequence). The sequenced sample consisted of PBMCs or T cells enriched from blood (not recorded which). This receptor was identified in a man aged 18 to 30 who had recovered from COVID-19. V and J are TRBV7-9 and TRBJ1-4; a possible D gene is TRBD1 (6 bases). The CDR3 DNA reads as TGTGCCAGCAGCTTAGGTAGTGGACAGAGGAATGAAAAACTGTTTTTT. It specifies CASSLGSGQRNEKLFF.